This T cell receptor (beta chain) came from a study of cytomegalovirus exposure and HLA in healthy donors. Across the whole study: Previous work identified roughly 120 million unique TCR beta sequences from roughly 170 million T cells. Broader study findings: The authors listed 164 TCR beta chains as cytomegalovirus-associated. TRBV6-2, TRBV6-3 and other indistinguishable V segments were excluded. Prior analysis indicated that the majority of TCR beta V segments exhibited productivity approximately 90% or approximately 30% of the time.

V was shortened by 6 bases and J by 4 bases, with 18 bases between the two germline ends. The CDR3 totals 15 residues. Germline CDR1 reads MNHEY; CDR2 reads SMNVEV (reference sequence). With regard to this clone: Its antigen is not identified.

The PCR used 60 Vbeta and 13 Jbeta primers. Only in-frame clones appear in the TCRdb table, and some are missing; sequencing was by immunoSEQ multiplex PCR. The sample includes 150,000 or so clones, more than 65% seen only once; the top ten take roughly 1.5%. The receptor comes from a male donor in good health and CMV-seronegative. The rearrangement joins TRBV27 to TRBJ1-2, with D possibly being TRBD1 (5 bases). Sequenced sample: PBMCs. CDR3 in amino acids: CASSPMRGSGYGYTF. Here the CDR3 DNA reads TGTGCCAGCAGCCCCATGCGGGGGAGTGGCTATGGCTACACCTTC.